The 20 T cell receptor beta chains given below trace back to one sample, sequenced in a study of blood T cell repertoires in COVID-19. Profiling relied on immunoSEQ multiplex PCR, and the TCRdb table lists in-frame clones only, not all of them. Of fewer than 60,000 clones listed, under 95% were seen once; the top ten hold 3.5% to 4%. Specimen: peripheral blood. These receptors were taken from a human donor in a cohort sampled during active COVID-19.

This chain uses TRBV19 with TRBJ2-6, with D perhaps TRBD1 (6 bases). The CDR3 covers 15 residues. Germline CDR1 LNHDA, CDR2 SQIVND (reference sequence). Trimming removed 6 bases from V and 2 bases from J, with 11 bases in between. CDR3 DNA sequence: TGTGCCAGTAGGGAACAGGGTGCTGGGGCCAACGTCCTGACTTTC. Protein product: CASREQGAGANVLTF.

V is TRBV10-2 and J is TRBJ1-4; 7 bases fit TRBD1. The length of the CDR3 is 12 residues. J lost 5 bases, V lost 6 bases, and 0 bases had no gene match. Looked up from germline, CDR1 is WSHSY and CDR2 is SAAADI. CDR3 DNA: TGCGCCAGCAGGGACAGGAATGAAAAACTGTTTTTT. This sequence encodes CASRDRNEKLFF.

This chain links TRBV5-5 with TRBJ2-5, with 10 bases that match TRBD2. With 1 base clipped from V and 2 bases from J, the junction kept 2 bases outside the gene matches. The CDR3 totals 15 residues. The V gene's germline CDR1 is SGHKS and CDR2 YYEKEE (reference sequence). The CDR3 reads CASSLSGRVQETQYF. The CDR3 DNA is TGTGCCAGCAGCTTGAGCGGGAGGGTTCAAGAGACCCAGTACTTC.

This chain links TRBV10-3 with TRBJ2-2, with TRBD2 as a possible D gene (6 bases). The V end was cut by 6 bases, the J end by 3 bases, with 11 bases between. CDR1 and CDR2 (germline): ENHRY, SYGVKD. The CDR3 is 14 residues long. CDR3: CAISIWGDTGELFF. The CDR3 DNA follows: TGTGCCATCAGCATATGGGGGGACACCGGGGAGCTGTTTTTT.

The chain uses TRBV5-1 and TRBJ2-3; no clear D gene. V lost 3 bases and J 2 bases, leaving 4 bases between the germline ends. Per germline, CDR1 SGHRS and CDR2 YFSETQ. The CDR3 is made up of 12 amino acids. This CDR3 reads CASSSHTDTQYF. CDR3 sequence (DNA): TGCGCCAGCAGCTCACACACAGATACGCAGTATTTT.

This clone was counted a single time. The V call is TRBV5-6, the J call TRBJ2-7; weak D call: TRBD2 (5 bases). The CDR3 spans 14 residues. Trimming cost V 3 bases and J 1 base, with 11 bases left between them. Germline V gene lookup returns CDR1 SGHDT and CDR2 YYEEEE. The CDR3 sequence is CASSYPSGSYEQYV. CDR3 nucleotide sequence: TGTGCCAGCAGCTACCCAAGCGGTTCCTACGAGCAGTACGTC.

Of note for this clone: Other DNA sequences of this sample code for an identical CDR3. V gene TRBV4-1 combines with J gene TRBJ1-1; D call uncertain. Deletions cut 4 bases from V and 9 bases from J, with 15 bases between. Germline values: CDR1 MGHRA, CDR2 YSYEKL. The CDR3 contains 13 residues. The CDR3 loop is CASSRGPLEKAFF. The CDR3 DNA reads TGCGCCAGCAGCCGTGGGCCCTTGGAAAAAGCTTTCTTT.

The J gene is TRBJ1-2, the V gene TRBV28, with a weak D call TRBD1 (5 bases). CDR1 and CDR2 (germline): MDHEN, SYDVKM. The CDR3 spans 11 residues. Trimming took 11 bases from V and 7 from J, leaving 14 bases between them. CDR3 residues: CASGGVGGYTF. The CDR3 nucleotides are TGTGCCTCCGGGGGGGTTGGTGGCTACACCTTC.

This rearrangement joins TRBV10-3 to TRBJ1-5; D might be TRBD1 (5 bases). V lost 3 bases and J lost 3, with 12 bases in between. Germline CDR1 and CDR2: ENHRY and SYGVKD. This CDR3 contains 15 residues. Here the CDR3 DNA reads TGTGCCATCAGTGAATCGCGGGACCTCAATCAGCCCCAGCATTTT. Translated: CAISESRDLNQPQHF.

The V gene is TRBV19, the J gene TRBJ1-5; D is undetermined. Germline CDR1 reads LNHDA; CDR2 reads SQIVND (reference sequence). The CDR3 sequence is 14 residues long. Trimming pared 11 bases from V and 0 bases from J, leaving 14 bases between. The CDR3 nucleotides read TGTGCCGCTCCCCGACCGGGTAGCAATCAGCCCCAGCATTTT. As protein: CAAPRPGSNQPQHF.

This chain connects TRBV29-1 to TRBJ2-5; perhaps TRBD2 as D (7 bases). The CDR3 runs to 13 residues. With 6 bases removed from V and 5 bases from J, the gap between germline ends came to 16 bases. Germline V gene data show CDR1 as SQVTM and CDR2 as ANQGSEA. CDR3 amino acids: CSVQGGVGETQYF. The CDR3 coding sequence is TGCAGCGTACAGGGAGGGGTGGGTGAGACCCAGTACTTC.

The chain combines TRBV19 with TRBJ1-5; D is undetermined. Germline values: CDR1 LNHDA, CDR2 SQIVND (reference sequence). Trimming took off 3 bases at V and 0 bases at J, with 6 bases between the two ends. The CDR3 is 14 amino acids. This chain's CDR3 is CASSITSSNQPQHF. CDR3 DNA: TGTGCCAGTAGTATCACGAGTAGCAATCAGCCCCAGCATTTT. Combining the CDR3 with reference TRBV19 and TRBJ1-5 gives the whole variable domain DGGITQSPKYLFRKEGQNVTLSCEQNLNHDAMYWYRQDPGQGLRLIYYSQIVNDFQKGDIAEGYSVSREKKESFPLTVTSAQKNPTAFYLCASSITSSNQPQHFGDGTRLSIL.

This chain uses TRBV7-3 with TRBJ2-3; D is uncertain. Germline V gene sequence: CDR1 SGHTA, CDR2 FQGTGA. This CDR3 is built from 12 residues. V was shortened by 5 bases and J by 5 bases, with 8 bases between the two germline ends. The CDR3 loop reads CASSLDRDTQYF. The CDR3 DNA is TGTGCCAGCAGCCTAGATCGAGATACGCAGTATTTT. Filled out from reference TRBV7-3 and TRBJ2-3, the complete variable domain reads GAGVSQTPSNKVTEKGKYVELRCDPISGHTALYWYRQSLGQGPEFLIYFQGTGAADDSGLPNDRFFAVRPEGSVSTLKIQRTERGDSAVYLCASSLDRDTQYFGPGTRLTVL.

The gene calls are TRBV6-5 and TRBJ2-7; D is uncertain. V shed 2 bases and J shed 1 base, with 12 bases lying between them. Germline CDR1 is MNHEY and CDR2 is SVGAGI. CDR3 length: 15 residues. The CDR3 loop reads CASSYDTHLSYEQYF. The DNA for the CDR3 is TGTGCCAGCAGTTACGACACACACCTATCCTACGAGCAGTACTTC.

J is TRBJ2-5 and V is TRBV5-6; no clear D. The CDR3 extends over 18 amino acids. The V and J ends lost 3 bases and 3 bases respectively, with 24 bases between them. Germline assignment: CDR1 SGHDT and CDR2 YYEEEE. CDR3: CASSSLTLIVPAKETQYF. Written as DNA, the CDR3 is TGTGCCAGCAGCTCCTTGACACTGATCGTCCCTGCGAAAGAGACCCAGTACTTC.

This clone was seen once. The chain employs TRBV6-1 and TRBJ2-2, with TRBD2 matching 10 bases. The V gene end was trimmed by 2 bases and the J gene end by 6 bases; junction bases not matched to a gene: 3. Per germline, CDR1 MNHNS and CDR2 SASEGT. This CDR3 comprises 15 residues. For the CDR3, the DNA is TGTGCCAGCAGTGAACGAGGACTAGCGGCCGGGGAGCTGTTTTTT. Its protein is CASSERGLAAGELFF.

This chain uses TRBV7-8 with TRBJ2-7, with TRBD2 matching 11 bases. Germline CDR1 is SGHVS and CDR2 is FQNEAQ. The junction had 1 base not matched to a gene; V was cut back by 5 bases and J by 4 bases. The CDR3 is 13 residues long. This chain's CDR3 is CASSRLAGYEQYF. The CDR3 DNA is TGTGCCAGCAGCCGACTAGCGGGGTACGAGCAGTACTTC. The full variable domain, completed using reference TRBV7-8 and TRBJ2-7, is GAGVSQSPRYKVAKRGQDVALRCDPISGHVSLFWYQQALGQGPEFLTYFQNEAQLDKSGLPSDRFFAERPEGSVSTLKIQRTQQEDSAVYLCASSRLAGYEQYFGPGTRLTVT.

V and J are TRBV14 and TRBJ2-7, with D tentatively TRBD1 (7 bases). CDR1 is SGHDN, CDR2 FVKESK, per germline. CDR3 length: 18 residues. Trimming took off 2 bases at V and 3 bases at J, with 23 bases between the two ends. In DNA form, the CDR3 reads TGTGCCAGCAGCCAACTTGCCAGGGGGGCCCCAGGCGACTACGAGCAGTACGTC. Residues: CASSQLARGAPGDYEQYV.

The CDR3 region is CASSWTDYEQYV. In DNA, the CDR3 is TGCGCCAGCAGCTGGACAGACTACGAGCAGTACGTC. The chain links TRBV5-1 to TRBJ2-7; TRBD1 might be the D (6 bases). CDR1 is SGHRS, CDR2 YFSETQ, per germline. The V end was cut by 3 bases, the J end by 3 bases, with 7 bases between. This CDR3 region has 12 residues.

This clone was detected once. V usage is TRBV15 and J usage is TRBJ1-2; D is perhaps TRBD1 (5 bases). Germline CDR1 and CDR2: LNHNV and YYDKDF (reference sequence). The CDR3 contains 13 residues. V was clipped by 5 bases and J by 6 bases, with 13 bases between them. CDR3 sequence: CATSGAGGNGYTF. In DNA, the CDR3 is TGTGCCACCAGCGGGGCGGGGGGAAATGGCTACACCTTC.